Listed below are T cell receptor beta chains from one sample, sequenced in a study of Graves' ophthalmopathy and Graves' hyperthyroidism. TCRdb processed the multiplex PCR reads anew with MiXCR; each CDR3 protein has one entry. The sample yields about 390,000 distinct CDR3 sequences, 17% seen once. The sequencing input was peripheral blood. The receptors were sampled from an adult woman with stable Graves' hyperthyroidism. Each CDR3 is given with its conserved first and last residue. A D gene is named only where the DNA matches it firmly. Some rows have no size entry. The others give once, few or many, or a class for an expanded clone.

clone_size	v_call	d_call	j_call	cdr3_aa	cdr3_nt
-	TRBV5-1	TRBD1	TRBJ2-7	CASSPSSDRGDYEQYF	TGCGCCAGCAGCCCCTCCTCGGACAGGGGAGACTACGAGCAGTACTTC
many	TRBV12-3/TRBV12-4	-	TRBJ2-7	CASSPRTGQSESNF	TGTGCCAGCAGTCCCCGGACGGGACAAAGCGAGAGTAACTTC
many	TRBV20-1	-	TRBJ1-5	CSARERSSPQPQHF	TGCAGTGCTAGAGAAAGAAGTTCTCCTCAGCCCCAGCATTTT
many	TRBV30	-	TRBJ1-1	CAWSVEGTTATEAFF	TGTGCCTGGAGTGTAGAGGGGACAACGGCCACTGAAGCTTTCTTT
many	TRBV6-5	-	TRBJ1-3	CASSYIIGNTIYF	TGTGCCAGCAGTTACATTATCGGAAACACCATATATTTT
many	TRBV7-2	-	TRBJ2-7	CASSVRTESSYEQYF	TGTGCCAGCAGCGTACGGACGGAGAGCTCCTACGAGCAGTACTTC
many	TRBV4-1	-	TRBJ1-5	CASSQVAGGGGNQPQHF	TGCGCCAGCAGCCAAGTAGCGGGGGGAGGAGGCAATCAGCCCCAGCATTTT
-	TRBV15	-	TRBJ2-2	CATSRGGPNTGELFF	TGTGCCACCAGCAGGGGGGGGCCGAACACCGGGGAGCTGTTTTTT
many	TRBV7-2	TRBD2	TRBJ2-4	CASSKTSGRVVYF	TGTGCCAGCAGCAAGACTAGCGGGAGGGTTGTGTACTTC
few	TRBV25-1	-	TRBJ2-5	CASSDPTRGWETQYF	TGTGCCAGCAGTGACCCCACTAGAGGATGGGAGACCCAGTACTTC
few	TRBV10-3	-	TRBJ2-2	CAIKNRTVNTGELFF	TGTGCCATCAAGAATCGGACGGTCAACACCGGGGAGCTGTTTTTT
many	TRBV4-1	-	TRBJ1-1	CASSARGAPSTEAFF	TGCGCCAGCAGCGCGCGGGGGGCCCCGAGCACTGAAGCTTTCTTT
-	TRBV12-3/TRBV12-4	TRBD1	TRBJ1-1	CASSPIWTGWNTEAFF	TGTGCCAGCAGCCCTATATGGACAGGTTGGAACACTGAAGCTTTCTTT
many	TRBV9	TRBD2	TRBJ2-7	CASSVGLAGGYEQYF	TGTGCCAGCAGCGTAGGACTAGCGGGAGGTTACGAGCAGTACTTC
many	TRBV5-1	-	TRBJ1-2	CASSRDQANYGYTF	TGCGCCAGCAGCCGGGATCAGGCTAACTATGGCTACACCTTC
-	TRBV28	-	TRBJ2-6	CASSLSKGLLGANVLTF	TGTGCCAGCAGTTTATCCAAGGGGCTACTTGGGGCCAACGTCCTGACTTTC
-	TRBV18	TRBD1	TRBJ1-5	CASSSQGQGSSPNQPQHF	TGTGCCAGCTCCAGCCAGGGACAGGGATCCTCCCCAAATCAGCCCCAGCATTTT
many	TRBV18	-	TRBJ1-6	CASSLDQINSPLHF	TGTGCCAGCTCACTGGACCAAATTAATTCACCCCTCCACTTT
many	TRBV20-1	-	TRBJ2-7	CSARGRNYEQYF	TGCAGTGCTAGAGGCCGAAACTACGAGCAGTACTTC
few	TRBV6-1	TRBD1	TRBJ1-1	CASRTRGRRFEAFF	TGTGCCAGCAGAACTAGGGGGCGAAGGTTCGAAGCTTTCTTT
many	TRBV4-1	-	TRBJ1-1	CASSQDRALLLF	TGCGCCAGCAGCCAAGATCGAGCACTGTTGCTCTTT
few	TRBV4-1	-	TRBJ1-3	CASSQDPFSGNTIYF	TGCGCCAGCAGCCAAGATCCCTTCTCTGGAAACACCATATATTTT
many	TRBV29-1	TRBD1	TRBJ2-7	CSVEDDRDYEQYF	TGCAGCGTTGAAGACGACAGGGACTACGAGCAGTACTTC
-	TRBV3-1	TRBD1	TRBJ1-2	CASREGAAYGYTF	TGTGCCAGCAGGGAGGGGGCGGCCTATGGCTACACCTTC
many	TRBV12-3/TRBV12-4	TRBD2	TRBJ2-2	CASSFLGRFRLAGGVTGELFF	TGTGCCAGCAGTTTTTTGGGGCGTTTTAGGCTAGCGGGAGGGGTCACCGGGGAGCTGTTTTTT
few	TRBV19	-	TRBJ1-1	CASSIDRGYTEAFF	TGTGCCAGTAGTATCGACAGAGGGTACACTGAAGCTTTCTTT
-	TRBV20-1	-	TRBJ1-5	CSAITGRLSNQPQHF	TGCAGTGCTATAACGGGGCGGTTAAGCAATCAGCCCCAGCATTTT
many	TRBV2	-	TRBJ1-5	CASSRDHSPNQPQHF	TGTGCCAGCAGTCGGGACCACTCACCCAATCAGCCCCAGCATTTT
many	TRBV6-5	TRBD1	TRBJ1-1	CASSYSTGGGTEAFF	TGTGCCAGCAGTTACTCGACAGGGGGCGGCACTGAAGCTTTCTTT
few	TRBV7-9	-	TRBJ1-5	CASSPRTNQPQHF	TGTGCCAGCAGCCCCAGGACCAATCAGCCCCAGCATTTT
many	TRBV19	-	TRBJ2-7	CASSIDLTTIYEQYF	TGTGCCAGTAGTATAGATCTTACGACCATCTACGAGCAGTACTTC
many	TRBV6-5	TRBD2	TRBJ2-5	CASSLLTGGLETQYF	TGTGCCAGCAGCCTTTTGACGGGAGGGTTGGAGACCCAGTACTTC